This T cell receptor (beta chain) was sequenced for a study of T cells in Graves' hyperthyroidism and ophthalmopathy. Whole-study results and caveats: Expanded thyroid clonotypes (above 0.001) were mostly also found in blood.

Diagnosing involved the use of clinical symptoms, serum thyroxine and TRAb, thyroid ultrasound and orbital computed tomography. The source of the PBMCs was over 8.5 ml of fresh peripheral blood. Turning to this clonotype: As yet, its antigen is unknown.

TCR beta CDR3 region amplification was performed from RNA transcripts. The HTBI primer set was used in a first-round RT-PCR of the TCR CDR3. Using its own MiXCR run on the multiplex PCR reads, TCRdb lists one record per CDR3 protein. The top ten hold approximately 8.4% of the sample, which has fewer than 900,000 distinct CDR3 sequences, roughly 17% seen once. This clonotype was obtained from a man aged 18 to 30 with Graves' hyperthyroidism. The specimen was blood.

The CDR3 DNA sequence: TGCAGTGCTAGAGATCTGACAGGCAATCAGCCCCAGCATTTT. Its translation: CSARDLTGNQPQHF. The V and J genes are TRBV20-1 and TRBJ1-5; tentatively, D is TRBD1 (5 bases). The CDR3 spans 14 residues. Trimming stripped 0 bases from V and 2 bases from J, with 8 bases between. Looked up from germline, CDR1 is DFQATT and CDR2 is SNEGSKA (reference sequence).